This T cell receptor (beta chain) stems from a study of blood T cells in healthy people across ages. Together with a sample-barcoded 5' primer, a J-beta primer mix was included in a second PCR lasting roughly 6 to 12 cycles. Each TCR beta cDNA got a 12-nucleotide random molecular identifier. CDR3-containing paired-end reads numbering at least 2.5 million came from each sample. MiXCR, applied by TCRdb to the 5' RACE reads, yields one record per CDR3 protein. The sample shows some 900,000 distinct CDR3 sequences, around 48% of them seen only once. The authors drew around 9.4 milliliters of peripheral blood from each donor. Every sample gave at least 5 micrograms of total RNA when it was extracted. CDR3 length: 12 amino acids. The germline V gene has CDR1 SGHTA and CDR2 FQGNSA. Deletions cut 9 bases from V and 3 bases from J, with 10 bases between.

Sequenced: blood. J is TRBJ2-3 and V is TRBV7-2; D remains ambiguous. This receptor was taken from a man in his thirties or forties in good health. CDR3 coding DNA: TGTGCCAGTCGACTCCTAACAGATACGCAGTATTTT. Translating it yields CASRLLTDTQYF. The full variable domain, in which reference TRBV7-2 and TRBJ2-3 provide the parts outside the CDR3, is GAGVSQSPSNKVTEKGKDVELRCDPISGHTALYWYRQSLGQGLEFLIYFQGNSAPDKSGLPSDRFSAERTGGSVSTLTIQRTQQEDSAVYLCASRLLTDTQYFGPGTRLTVL.